What follows is one T cell receptor (beta chain) and its context. The target of this receptor is not known. Base qualities are missing; no much larger clone stands one base away. The sample belongs to a study of CD8+ T cells in alopecia areata (dated by TCRdb to the late 2010s). Concerning the study at large: The treated patients, all with moderate-to-severe alopecia areata, were enrolled in an open-label pilot trial of oral tofacitinib given at 5 to 10 mg twice daily. TCRbeta CDR3 regions were amplified by immunoSEQ multiplex PCR using 35 Vbeta forward and 13 Jbeta reverse primers. Clonality in the scalp was compared among normal scalp (n=4), patchy alopecia areata scalp (n=8), and alopecia totalis/universalis scalp (n=8). On the human side, TCRbeta sequencing was run on scalp tissue and on sorted CD4+ and CD8+ peripheral blood T cells from healthy controls and from alopecia areata patients with either patchy or totalis/universalis disease. To study T cell clonal expansion in alopecia areata, the researchers applied high-throughput TCRbeta sequencing to both the C3H/HeJ mouse model and human patients. Tofacitinib was administered for 6 to 18 months, and 6 months of follow-up off drug were then conducted to assess delayed response and recurrence. Biopsies were taken from tofacitinib-treated patients at baseline and at 4 and 24 weeks of treatment, and a later scalp biopsy was taken in several of the tofacitinib-treated patients. RNA was extracted with the PAXgene miRNA kit for fixed scalp, the miRNeasy kit for PBMCs, and the RNeasy kit for mouse skin.

The sample's time point label, in plain terms: baseline before oral tofacitinib. Lesional scalp punch biopsies and peripheral blood were obtained from alopecia areata patients. PBMCs were isolated by density centrifugation and stained for CD3, CD4 and CD8, and CD4+ and CD8+ T cells were sorted on a FACSAria. The paper's findings and limits, for the study overall: Compared with normal scalp, lesional scalp, particularly in alopecia totalis/universalis, had higher clonality and more expanded CD8+ clones, which suggests antigenic drive. TCR sequences shared between patients were less clear than in mice, possibly partly because of HLA diversity in the patient population. Unlike mouse skin, where gammadelta T cells dominate, normal human skin contains resident alphabeta T cells that get sequenced too, which complicates analysis of the scalp TCR repertoire.

Library construction relied on the immunoSEQ multiplex PCR assay. For TCR sequencing, RNA was extracted from every sample and reverse transcribed into cDNA to serve as template. First-strand cDNA was synthesized with SuperScript III using a 2:1 mix of oligo-dT and random hexamers. Amplification bias was assessed with a synthetic immune receptor repertoire, and residual bias was removed computationally. Turning to the authors' computational methods: Raw reads were preprocessed for error removal, and CDR3 was defined according to IMGT conventions as running from the conserved cysteine to phenylalanine. To get clonality, Shannon entropy was normalized by log2 of the number of productive unique TCRs and the result was subtracted from 1. CD4 or CD8 identity of scalp clones was inferred by cross-referencing scalp TCRbeta sequences with sorted blood CD4 and CD8 repertoires. This immuneACCESS table, as held by TCRdb, lists in-frame sequences with V and J called but not all clones. Of the missing ones, under half trace to an unresolved V gene in checked studies; the others have no known cause. V, J and clone size reflect that table, while D and trimming were determined from the DNA. The sample table holds around 50,000 clones, of which over 95% were seen once. Clones ranked in the top ten supply roughly 24% of the sample.

Trimmed from V: 5 bases; trimmed from J: 6 bases; junction bases lacking a gene match: 10. CDR1 and CDR2 are read off the germline V gene (reference sequence) as LNHDA and SQIVND. Taken from cysteine to phenylalanine, the CDR3 has 17 residues. Solely the CDR3 DNA is kept, with 51 bases framed from the first base. Rearrangement joined TRBV19 to TRBJ2-2; 12 bases in between match TRBD2. This specimen was CD8+ T cells sorted from blood, taken at week 0. The clonotype comes from a human donor with alopecia areata. The encoded CDR3 is CASSELAGGPIPGELFF. The nucleotide sequence reads TGTGCCAGTAGTGAGCTAGCGGGGGGGCCGATACCCGGGGAGCTGTTTTTT. The entire variable domain, with the stretches around the CDR3 drawn from the reference TRBV19 and TRBJ2-2 proteins, is DGGITQSPKYLFRKEGQNVTLSCEQNLNHDAMYWYRQDPGQGLRLIYYSQIVNDFQKGDIAEGYSVSREKKESFPLTVTSAQKNPTAFYLCASSELAGGPIPGELFFGEGSRLTVL.